This T cell receptor beta chain was identified in a study of T cell repertoires in cytomegalovirus infection. In the study overall: An indication of both CMV infection and matching HLA type came from public TCR beta signatures.

Germline CDR1 and CDR2: LNHDA and SQIVND (reference sequence). The CDR3 covers 16 residues. The V end lost 2 bases, the J end lost 0 bases, and 11 bases lay between the germline ends. This clonotype has just a few counts. Its target is unknown. One entry per CDR3 protein, called by TCRdb with MiXCR from the reads. The sample records around 710,000 distinct CDR3 sequences, about 27% being singletons. The sequence derives from a human donor in good health (CMV status not recorded). Some clones in this sample may be carry-over from other donors' samples. Source: cultured CD8+ T cells from PBMCs, taken from culture after CMV antigen stimulation. The chain carries TRBV19 and TRBJ2-1; TRBD1 or TRBD2 may be the D gene (5 bases each). The CDR3 region is CASSILPGSSYNEQFF. Written as DNA, the CDR3 is TGTGCCAGTAGTATACTCCCAGGGAGCTCCTACAATGAGCAGTTCTTC. Combining the CDR3 with reference TRBV19 and TRBJ2-1 gives the whole variable domain DGGITQSPKYLFRKEGQNVTLSCEQNLNHDAMYWYRQDPGQGLRLIYYSQIVNDFQKGDIAEGYSVSREKKESFPLTVTSAQKNPTAFYLCASSILPGSSYNEQFFGPGTRLTVL.